This TCR beta chain is drawn from a study of T cells in women clearing cervical HPV infection. Clones were read by immunoSEQ multiplex PCR, and TCRdb kept only the in-frame ones, dropping some. Its clone listing holds roughly 24,000 clones. This receptor was identified in a woman aged 18 to 75 with a cervical HPV16 infection that either progressed to CIN3+ or cleared (not recorded which). The sample consisted of blood buffy coat.

The CDR3 DNA, read in part, is TGTGCCAGCAGCCCTCGGACAGGGTGGAATGAG. The encoded protein is CASSPRTGWNE. The full CDR3 protein reads CASSPRTGWNEQFF. The chain employs TRBV7-9 and TRBJ2-1; 8 bases map to TRBD1. The read stops 3 residues short of the end of the CDR3; the missing end is completed from the germline J gene. The germline V gene encodes CDR1 SEHNR and CDR2 FQNEAQ (reference sequence). The CDR3 is 14 residues long. V was clipped by 5 bases and J by 7 bases; unmatched bases: 7.